This T cell receptor (beta chain) was observed in a study of blood T cells in healthy people across ages. A sample-barcoded 5' primer and a J-beta primer mix were used in a second PCR of about 6 to 11 cycles. TCRdb re-called the 5' RACE reads with MiXCR, one entry per CDR3 protein. Of approximately 960,000 distinct CDR3 sequences in the sample, just under 30% were seen once. General study findings and limits: Strong correlation existed between TCR beta diversity and naive T cell percentage.

The CDR3 is 15 amino acids. Per the germline V gene, CDR1 is SEHNR and CDR2 is FQNEAQ (reference sequence). This clonotype was counted a few times. Its antigen is not identified. Compared with germline, one end of the junction differs, possibly owing to a read error. These data were also filed under a second study, of T cells of mothers and their children.

The chain uses TRBV7-9 and TRBJ2-7, with 8 bases identical to TRBD1. Sequenced material: blood. This sequence was found in a woman between 40 and 55 years old in good health. CDR3 region: CTSSTWTGNSYEQYF. The CDR3, as DNA: TGTACCAGCAGCACCTGGACAGGGAACTCCTACGAGCAGTACTTC. The complete variable domain, with remaining parts taken from reference TRBV7-9 and TRBJ2-7, reads DTGVSQNPRHKITKRGQNVTFRCDPISEHNRLYWYRQTLGQGPEFLTYFQNEAQLEKSRLLSDRFSAERPKGSFSTLEIQRTEQGDSAMYLCTSSTWTGNSYEQYFGPGTRLTVT.